The 8 T cell receptor beta chains below were found in one sample sequenced in a study of identical twins. TCRdb re-called the 5' RACE reads with MiXCR, one entry per CDR3 protein. The sample contains 690,000 or so distinct CDR3 sequences, over 8.5% of which appear only once. This same sample was also part of a study on yellow fever vaccine responses in identical twins.

The sample consisted of PBMCs. The receptors derive from a woman younger than 30 in good health.

This clonotype was seen a few times. The V call is TRBV5-1, the J call TRBJ2-6; no definite D call. V lost 1 base to trimming and J lost 0 bases, with 8 bases between them. Germline CDR1 reads SGHRS; CDR2 reads YFSETQ. The CDR3 has 16 amino acids. In DNA form, the CDR3 reads TGCGCCAGCAGCTTGCTGGAAAGCTCTGGGGCCAACGTCCTGACTTTC. Translation gives CASSLLESSGANVLTF.

This clonotype has at least ten counts. The chain has TRBV3-1 and TRBJ2-3; D is perhaps TRBD1 (7 bases). The length of the CDR3 is 15 residues. In germline, CDR1 is LGHDT, CDR2 YNNKEL (reference sequence). Trimming cost V 1 base and J 3 bases, with 11 bases left between them. The CDR3 DNA reads as TGTGCCAGCAGCCAAGGCAGGGGGAGGACAGATACGCAGTATTTT. Translated: CASSQGRGRTDTQYF.

This clonotype has at least ten counts. The V gene is TRBV12-3 or TRBV12-4, the J gene TRBJ1-3, with no clear D. V was trimmed by 5 bases and J by 6 bases, leaving 8 bases between them. This CDR3 contains 12 residues. The CDR3 reads CASSPDQNTIYF. DNA for the CDR3: TGTGCCAGCAGTCCCGACCAAAACACCATATATTTT.

The rearrangement joins TRBV7-2 to TRBJ2-7; 8 bases line up with TRBD2. The CDR3 has 14 residues. The V gene end was trimmed by 1 base and the J gene end by 6 bases; junction bases not matched to a gene: 5. Germline CDR1 is SGHTA and CDR2 is FQGNSA. CDR3 DNA sequence: TGTGCCAGCAGCTTAGTGGCGGGGGGTGGCGAGCAGTACTTC. It specifies CASSLVAGGGEQYF.

This clonotype was recorded at least ten times. The V call is TRBV29-1, the J call TRBJ2-1; D perhaps matches TRBD2 (6 bases). This CDR3 has 13 amino acids. CDR1 and CDR2 (germline): SQVTM, ANQGSEA. Between the trimmed V and J ends, which lost 5 bases and 9 bases, there was a span of 17 bases. Written as DNA, the CDR3 is TGCAGCGTTAGATTGTCGGGGGACGGTGAGCAGTTCTTC. Amino acids: CSVRLSGDGEQFF.

This clonotype has a handful of counts. The gene calls are TRBV5-1 and TRBJ2-7, with 9 bases that match TRBD1. V shed 5 bases, J shed 5 bases, and the junction held 2 bases outside the gene matches. The CDR3 is 12 amino acids. The V gene's germline CDR1 is SGHRS and CDR2 YFSETQ. This CDR3 is CASRDRGDEQYF. CDR3 DNA: TGCGCCAGCAGGGACAGGGGTGACGAGCAGTACTTC.

The CDR3 nucleotides are TGTGCCAGCAGCTTAATTCCTAGCGGGGTTAGCACAGATACGCAGTATTTT. Its protein product is CASSLIPSGVSTDTQYF. The chain links TRBV7-2 to TRBJ2-3; 9 positions agree with TRBD2. Germline assignment: CDR1 SGHTA and CDR2 FQGNSA. The CDR3 spans 17 residues. The V segment lost 2 bases and the J segment 0 bases; nucleotides outside the gene matches: 6.

The genes are TRBV7-8 and TRBJ2-1; the D gene could be TRBD1 or TRBD2 (5 bases each). With 10 bases removed from V and 6 bases from J, the gap between germline ends came to 16 bases. The CDR3 consists of 13 residues. Germline V gene sequence: CDR1 SGHVS, CDR2 FQNEAQ. In DNA form, the CDR3 reads TGTGCCACCACTAGTGCGAGGGGCAATGAGCAGTTCTTC. Translated: CATTSARGNEQFF. Using reference TRBV7-8 and TRBJ2-1 for the parts outside the CDR3, the full variable domain is GAGVSQSPRYKVAKRGQDVALRCDPISGHVSLFWYQQALGQGPEFLTYFQNEAQLDKSGLPSDRFFAERPEGSVSTLKIQRTQQEDSAVYLCATTSARGNEQFFGPGTRLTVL.